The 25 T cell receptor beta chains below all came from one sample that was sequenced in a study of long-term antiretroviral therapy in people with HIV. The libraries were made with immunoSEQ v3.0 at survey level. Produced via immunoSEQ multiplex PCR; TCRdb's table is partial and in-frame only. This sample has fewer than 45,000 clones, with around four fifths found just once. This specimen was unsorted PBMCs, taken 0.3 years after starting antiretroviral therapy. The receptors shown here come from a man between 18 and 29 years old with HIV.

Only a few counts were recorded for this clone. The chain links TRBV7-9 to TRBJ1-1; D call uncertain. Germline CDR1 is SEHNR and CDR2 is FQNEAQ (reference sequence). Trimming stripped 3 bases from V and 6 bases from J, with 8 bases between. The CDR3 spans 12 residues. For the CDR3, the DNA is TGTGCCAGCAGCTTGGATAGGCCTGAAGCTTTCTTT. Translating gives CASSLDRPEAFF.

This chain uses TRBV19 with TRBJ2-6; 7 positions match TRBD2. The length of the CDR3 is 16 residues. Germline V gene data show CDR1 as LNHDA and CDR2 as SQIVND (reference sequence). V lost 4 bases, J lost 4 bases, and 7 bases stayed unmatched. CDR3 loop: CASSTAGVSGANVLTF. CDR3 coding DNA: TGTGCCAGTAGTACGGCGGGGGTGTCGGGGGCCAACGTCCTGACTTTC.

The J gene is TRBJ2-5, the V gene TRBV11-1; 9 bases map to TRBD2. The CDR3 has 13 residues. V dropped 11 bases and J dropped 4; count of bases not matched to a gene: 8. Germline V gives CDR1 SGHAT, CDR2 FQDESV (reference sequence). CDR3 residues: CARLAGVGETQYF. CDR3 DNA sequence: TGTGCCCGCTTAGCGGGGGTAGGAGAGACCCAGTACTTC.

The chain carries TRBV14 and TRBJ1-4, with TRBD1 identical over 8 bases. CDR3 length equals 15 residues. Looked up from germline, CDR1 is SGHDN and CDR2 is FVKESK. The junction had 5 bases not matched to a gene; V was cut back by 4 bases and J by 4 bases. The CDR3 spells CASSPYRGINEKLFF. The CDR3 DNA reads TGTGCCAGCAGCCCGTACAGGGGGATTAATGAAAAACTGTTTTTT. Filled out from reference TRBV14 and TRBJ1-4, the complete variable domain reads EAGVTQFPSHSVIEKGQTVTLRCDPISGHDNLYWYRRVMGKEIKFLLHFVKESKQDESGMPNNRFLAERTGGTYSTLKVQPAELEDSGVYFCASSPYRGINEKLFFGSGTQLSVL.

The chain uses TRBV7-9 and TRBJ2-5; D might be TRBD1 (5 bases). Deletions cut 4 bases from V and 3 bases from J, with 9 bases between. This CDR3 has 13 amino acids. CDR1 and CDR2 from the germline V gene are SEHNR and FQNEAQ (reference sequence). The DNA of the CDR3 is TGTGCCAGCAGCTCCAGCAGGGAAGAGACCCAGTACTTC. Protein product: CASSSSREETQYF.

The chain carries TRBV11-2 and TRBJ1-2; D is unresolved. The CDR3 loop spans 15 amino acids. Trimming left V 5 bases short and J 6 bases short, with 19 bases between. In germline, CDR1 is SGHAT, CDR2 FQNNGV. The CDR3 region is CASSRSVQFRDGYTF. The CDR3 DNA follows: TGTGCCAGCAGCCGTTCGGTACAGTTCAGAGATGGCTACACCTTC.

CDR3 nucleotide sequence: TGTGCCAGCAGTGACAGCTACTATGGCTACACCTTC. Its translation is CASSDSYYGYTF. The V call is TRBV6-5, the J call TRBJ1-2; TRBD1 is a possible D gene (5 bases). Trimming removed 5 bases at V and 3 bases at J, with 7 bases between. This CDR3 has 12 residues. CDR1 is MNHEY, CDR2 SVGAGI, per germline.

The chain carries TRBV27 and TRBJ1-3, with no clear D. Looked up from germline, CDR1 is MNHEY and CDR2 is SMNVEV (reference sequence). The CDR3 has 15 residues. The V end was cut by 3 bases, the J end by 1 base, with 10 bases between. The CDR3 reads CASSLAAGSGNTIYF. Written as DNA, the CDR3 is TGTGCCAGCAGTTTGGCAGCCGGATCTGGAAACACCATATATTTT.

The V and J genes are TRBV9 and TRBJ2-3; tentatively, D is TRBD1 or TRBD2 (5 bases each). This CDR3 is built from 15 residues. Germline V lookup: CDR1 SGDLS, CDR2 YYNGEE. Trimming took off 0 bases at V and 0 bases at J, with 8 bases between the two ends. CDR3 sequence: CASSVAGLSTDTQYF. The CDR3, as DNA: TGTGCCAGCAGCGTAGCGGGGCTGAGCACAGATACGCAGTATTTT.

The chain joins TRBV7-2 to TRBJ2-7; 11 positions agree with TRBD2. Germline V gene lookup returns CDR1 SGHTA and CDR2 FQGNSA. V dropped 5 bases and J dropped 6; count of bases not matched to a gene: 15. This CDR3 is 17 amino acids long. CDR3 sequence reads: CASSPARLAGGEGEQYF. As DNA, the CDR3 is TGTGCCAGCAGCCCGGCCCGCCTAGCGGGAGGTGAGGGCGAGCAGTACTTC.

CDR3 DNA: TGCGCCAGCAGCTTAGGCCTCGAAGCTTTCTTT. Amino acids: CASSLGLEAFF. The gene calls are TRBV5-1 and TRBJ1-1; D is unresolved. This CDR3 comprises 11 residues. V was shortened by 2 bases and J by 8 bases, with 7 bases between the two germline ends. Looked up from germline, CDR1 is SGHRS and CDR2 is YFSETQ.

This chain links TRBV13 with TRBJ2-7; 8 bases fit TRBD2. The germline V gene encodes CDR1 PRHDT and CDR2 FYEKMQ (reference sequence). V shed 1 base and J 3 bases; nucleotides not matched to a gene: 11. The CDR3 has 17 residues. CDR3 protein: CASSLDALGLEDYEQYF. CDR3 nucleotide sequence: TGTGCCAGCAGCTTAGACGCATTGGGACTAGAAGACTACGAGCAGTACTTC.

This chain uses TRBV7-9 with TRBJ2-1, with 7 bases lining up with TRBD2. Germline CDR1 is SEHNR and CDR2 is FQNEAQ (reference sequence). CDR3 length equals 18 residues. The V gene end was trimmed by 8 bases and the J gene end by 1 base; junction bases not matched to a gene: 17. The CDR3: CASGGGTRSGPSYNEQFF. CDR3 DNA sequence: TGTGCCAGCGGGGGGGGTACGAGGAGCGGGCCTTCCTACAATGAGCAGTTCTTC. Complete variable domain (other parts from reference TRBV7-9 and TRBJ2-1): DTGVSQNPRHKITKRGQNVTFRCDPISEHNRLYWYRQTLGQGPEFLTYFQNEAQLEKSRLLSDRFSAERPKGSFSTLEIQRTEQGDSAMYLCASGGGTRSGPSYNEQFFGPGTRLTVL.

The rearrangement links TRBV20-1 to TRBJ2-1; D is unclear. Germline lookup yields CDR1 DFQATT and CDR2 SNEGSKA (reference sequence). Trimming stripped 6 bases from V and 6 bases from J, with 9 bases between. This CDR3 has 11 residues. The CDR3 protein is CSARTSNEQFF. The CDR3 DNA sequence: TGCAGTGCCAGGACCTCCAATGAGCAGTTCTTC.

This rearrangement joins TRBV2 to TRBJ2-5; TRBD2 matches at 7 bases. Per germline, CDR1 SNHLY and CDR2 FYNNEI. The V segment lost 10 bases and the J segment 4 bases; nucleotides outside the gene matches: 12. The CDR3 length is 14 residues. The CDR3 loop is CATRLSGTTETQYF. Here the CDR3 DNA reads TGTGCCACTCGCCTAAGCGGGACCACAGAGACCCAGTACTTC. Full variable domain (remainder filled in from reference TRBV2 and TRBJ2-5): EPEVTQTPSHQVTQMGQEVILRCVPISNHLYFYWYRQILGQKVEFLVSFYNNEISEKSEIFDDQFSVERPDGSNFTLKIRSTKLEDSAMYFCATRLSGTTETQYFGPGTRLLVL.

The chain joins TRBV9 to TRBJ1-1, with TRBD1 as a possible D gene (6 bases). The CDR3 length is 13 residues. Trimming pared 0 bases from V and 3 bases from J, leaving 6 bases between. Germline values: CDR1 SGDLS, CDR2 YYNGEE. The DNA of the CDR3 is TGTGCCAGCAGCGTAGACAGGGACACTGAAGCTTTCTTT. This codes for CASSVDRDTEAFF.

The chain's CDR3 is CASSLHAVGGNYEQYF. The CDR3 DNA sequence: TGTGCCAGCAGCCTCCACGCCGTGGGGGGGAACTACGAGCAGTACTTC. The V gene is TRBV14, the J gene TRBJ2-7; TRBD2 matches at 7 bases. V was clipped by 4 bases and J by 3 bases; unmatched bases: 12. The germline CDR1 and CDR2 sequences are SGHDN and FVKESK. This CDR3 has 16 amino acids.

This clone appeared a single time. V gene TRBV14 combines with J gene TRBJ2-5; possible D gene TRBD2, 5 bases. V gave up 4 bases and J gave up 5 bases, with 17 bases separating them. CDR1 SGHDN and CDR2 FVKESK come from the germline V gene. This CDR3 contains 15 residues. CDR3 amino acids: CASSPGNHPAETQYF. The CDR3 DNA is TGTGCCAGCAGCCCGGGAAACCACCCGGCCGAGACCCAGTACTTC.

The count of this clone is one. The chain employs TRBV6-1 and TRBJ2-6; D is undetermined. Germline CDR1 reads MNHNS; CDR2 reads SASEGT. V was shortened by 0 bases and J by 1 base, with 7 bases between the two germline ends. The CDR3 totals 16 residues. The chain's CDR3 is CASSEAPFSGANVLTF. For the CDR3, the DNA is TGTGCCAGCAGTGAAGCTCCTTTTTCTGGGGCCAACGTCCTGACTTTC.

CDR3 residues: CASSLSAAGNTIYF. As DNA, the CDR3 is TGTGCCAGCAGCTTATCGGCGGCTGGAAACACCATATATTTT. The chain has TRBV7-9 and TRBJ1-3; D gene uncertain. The CDR3 runs 14 residues. The V end was cut by 2 bases, the J end by 2 bases, with 7 bases between. From germline, CDR1 is SEHNR and CDR2 FQNEAQ (reference sequence).

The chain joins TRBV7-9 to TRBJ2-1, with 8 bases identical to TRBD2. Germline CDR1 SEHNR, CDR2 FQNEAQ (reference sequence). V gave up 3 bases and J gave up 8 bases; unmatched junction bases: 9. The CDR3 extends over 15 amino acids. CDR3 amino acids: CASSFLAGIRDEQFF. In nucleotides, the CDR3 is TGTGCCAGCAGCTTTCTAGCGGGTATTCGTGATGAGCAGTTCTTC.

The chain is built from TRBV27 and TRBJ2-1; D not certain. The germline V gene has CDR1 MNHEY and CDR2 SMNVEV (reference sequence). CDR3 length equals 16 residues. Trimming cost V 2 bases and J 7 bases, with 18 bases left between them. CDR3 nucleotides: TGTGCCAGCAGTTTACGGGCAGAGATAACGAGGAATGAGCAGTTCTTC. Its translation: CASSLRAEITRNEQFF.

The CDR3 nucleotides read TGTGCCAGCAGTTTATCGGGACAGTCGAGCACAGATACGCAGTATTTT. This gives the protein CASSLSGQSSTDTQYF. This sequence joins TRBV27 and TRBJ2-3; 7 bases map to TRBD1. Germline CDR1 and CDR2: MNHEY and SMNVEV (reference sequence). The CDR3 totals 16 residues. The V segment lost 0 bases and the J segment 0 bases; nucleotides outside the gene matches: 3.

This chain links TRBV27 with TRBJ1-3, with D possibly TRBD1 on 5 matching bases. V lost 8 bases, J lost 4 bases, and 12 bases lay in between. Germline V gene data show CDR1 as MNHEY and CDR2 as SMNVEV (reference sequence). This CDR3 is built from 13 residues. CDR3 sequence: CASPQGKGNTIYF. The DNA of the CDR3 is TGTGCCAGCCCTCAGGGAAAAGGAAACACCATATATTTT.

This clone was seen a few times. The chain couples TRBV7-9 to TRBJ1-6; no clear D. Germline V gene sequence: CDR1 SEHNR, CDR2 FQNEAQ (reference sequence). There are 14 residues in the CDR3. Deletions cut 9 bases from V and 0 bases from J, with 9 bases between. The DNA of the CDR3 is TGTGCCAGTGAACGGAGCTCCTATAATTCACCCCTCCACTTT. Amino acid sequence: CASERSSYNSPLHF.